This T cell receptor beta chain was identified during a study of cytomegalovirus exposure and HLA in healthy donors (TCRdb year 2017). A note on the overall study: In an earlier analysis of roughly 590 of the donors, 276 Gb of sequence data and approximately 100 million unique TCR beta sequences from 180 million or so T cells were reported. Donor age, sex, ethnicity and CMV serostatus were collected together with the repertoire data. Rather than drawing on any new phenotypic data, the later analysis identified candidate immune exposures from TCR beta sequences and the way those sequences occurred across donors. Among 398 genotyped donors of the cohort, an average of approximately 230,000 unique TCR beta nucleotide sequences were sequenced per donor, 15% to 20% of them non-productive. Genome-wide SNP genotypes for about 65% of the roughly 670 donors were used in a later genetic analysis, which treated that subset as a discovery cohort. To study patterns of TCR occurrence, a later analysis re-analyzed previously published TCR beta repertoires from several hundred donors and added high-resolution HLA genotyping. An early release covering over 500 HLA-typed donors comprised roughly 300 gigabases of sequencing data and approximately 85 million unique TCR sequences. To predict cytomegalovirus infection status, the study brought together high-throughput TCR immunosequencing, statistical association of individual TCRs with disease status, and machine learning. The aim of the study was to test whether cataloging public T cell receptors could identify signatures of past pathogen exposure. Typing coverage varied by locus: about 620-630 donors for A, B, C, DRB1 and DQB1; approximately 500 for DQA1; about 590 for DPA1; approximately 470 for DPB1. To decide whether each TCR beta V gene segment behaved as functional or pseudogenic, an earlier analysis of fewer than 750 of the donors relied on high-throughput TCR beta sequencing. All discovery cohort repertoires had been generated using a single sequencing platform. Along with the approximately 600-subject first cohort, a separate validation cohort of over 90 different subjects was used. HLA typing included class I and class II loci at four-digit resolution. Among the roughly 380 genotyped donors, approximately 77% belonged to the genetic ancestry cluster associated with self-reported Caucasian donors. Roughly 5 DR-DQ haplotypes were handled as single units for association and clustering because linkage in the cohort was strong. The study used immunosequencing to profile the T cell repertoires of approximately 640 subjects and linked those repertoires to cytomegalovirus serostatus. Study-level results and caveats: The cohort was sequenced for TCR beta chains only, and without alpha or paired-chain data the features that could be detected were limited. According to a later analysis, parvovirus B19, influenza, CMV and Epstein-Barr virus appeared linked to several top co-occurrence clusters. In an earlier analysis of a few hundred of the donors, most TCR beta V segments were observed in productive rearrangements about 90% or about 30% of the time, broadly matching IMGT annotations. At a false discovery rate of 0.05, a later analysis linked fewer than 20,000 TCR beta sequences to specific HLA alleles. Some IMGT-functional V segments, including TRBV6-2 and TRBV6-3, could not be distinguished by the 87-base-pair reads and were therefore excluded. A further reported finding was that TCR beta sequences accurately predicted the HLA-A and HLA-B alleles for most subjects in the first cohort. Strong co-occurrence of HLA alleles, especially DR and DQ, made assigning TCR associations to individual alleles difficult. While some public TCRs were present in many individuals, most TCR sequences turned up only very rarely across donors. A total of fewer than 200 TCR beta chains were listed by the study as associated with cytomegalovirus. According to a later genetic analysis, donors in an Asian-associated ancestry cluster had fewer N-insertions in productive TCRs than the roughly 700-donor mean. The classifier was reported to diagnose cytomegalovirus status with high specificity and sensitivity in both the original and validation cohorts. A later analysis found that HLA-associated TCR beta chains were more clonally expanded and had lower generation probabilities than equally common non-associated chains. A later analysis found that TCR association rates varied across HLA loci, with DRB1 alleles showing the most associated TCRs and HLA-C alleles the fewest. In a later genetic analysis, a missense DCLRE1C variant was associated with V-gene and J-gene trimming of TCR beta chains, and the association was replicated in an independent cohort. A cluster of highly shared sequence variants was judged likely to represent a technical artifact of the sequencing pipeline. In vitro tests confirmed that a few of the cytomegalovirus-associated TCR beta chains recognize cytomegalovirus antigens. Linkage disequilibrium might explain the correlated functional status among segregating V segments, but an unknown experimental factor could not be ruled out. It was suggested by the authors that the approach could potentially be generalized to other disease states and immunological phenotypes. The earlier analysis of some 540 of the donors excluded 15 to 20 rarely observed V segments, including chromosome 9 orphons, because counts were too low. CMV serostatus was the only immune exposure information available for the cohort. A later analysis found that most CMV-associated TCR beta chains appeared HLA-restricted, with HLA associations seemingly driven largely by CMV exposure. The presence/absence analyses assumed that sequencing depth was roughly uniform across donors, and that assumption may not be true. HLA typing was unavailable for some donors at each locus, so association tests used only the typed subset.

In total, about 650 healthy bone marrow donors made up the cohort. All cohort members were sampled while nominally healthy, although unrecorded immune exposures were likely present. The donor was CMV seropositive and belonged to the group of more than 250 seropositive cohort members. Each donor provided a peripheral blood sample, and peripheral blood mononuclear cells were used for TCR beta sequencing. Genomic DNA was extracted from the blood cell samples with the Qiagen DNeasy Blood Extraction Kit. On this clone: Its target antigen remains unknown. It has no much larger one-base neighbor in the sample; base qualities were not kept.

A distance of 12 bases separates the germline ends of V and J, which lose 7 bases and 2 bases respectively. As encoded in the germline V gene, CDR1 is SNHLY while CDR2 is FYNNEI. Spanning cysteine to phenylalanine, the CDR3 consists of 13 amino acids. The CDR3 DNA has 39 bases and is translated from base 1. Library preparation employed the immunoSEQ multiplex PCR assay. The multiplex PCR relied on a mix of 60 forward primers for TCR Vbeta segments and 13 reverse primers for TCR Jbeta segments. The CDR3 region of rearranged TCR beta genes was amplified from genomic DNA with a multiplex PCR assay. The amplified TCR beta libraries were sequenced on the Illumina HiSeq System as 87-base-pair reads. For the original study's pipeline: Across the 600 to 700 repertoires, a later analysis counted some 80 million unique TCR beta chains, roughly 11 million of which were shared by at least two donors. Raw reads were error-corrected and collapsed into unique sequences with a nearest-neighbor algorithm that merged closely related sequences to remove PCR and sequencing errors. V, D and J gene segments were assigned by aligning CDR3 sequences to IMGT reference sequences. For a sequence to be retained, a match of at least six nucleotides to both a V gene segment and a J gene segment was required. Rearrangements were classified as productive when the CDR3 lacked stop codons and remained in frame with V and J, and all other rearrangements were classified as non-productive. CDR3 was defined by IMGT convention, running from the second conserved V-encoded cysteine to the conserved J-encoded phenylalanine. The earlier analysis of some 580 of the donors excluded any sequence lacking an unambiguous match to a single V gene segment. In an earlier analysis of approximately 590 of the donors, V segments were called functional above 56.7% productive rearrangements and were called segregating when the between-donor standard deviation exceeded 5%. A statistical classification framework was built to diagnose cytomegalovirus status from the catalog of TCR beta chain sequences. A later analysis assigned V and J genes by comparing TCR nucleotide sequences with IMGT/GENE-DB human TR gene sequences. Using the TCRdist pipeline, a later analysis assigned CDR3 sequences along with most-parsimonious VDJ recombination scenarios. In a later analysis, each TCR beta chain was defined by its CDR3 amino acid sequence together with its V-gene family, and reads without a unique V-gene family were excluded. As a way to deal with suspected cross-contamination and a sequencing artifact, a later analysis dropped 500 to 700 nucleotide sequences that were highly shared and had low generation probability. In a later analysis, a clonal expansion index was calculated for each public chain from normalized within-repertoire ranks of inferred template counts. Generation probabilities in a later analysis came from a VDJ recombination model fitted to out-of-frame rearrangements, and those results were checked against IGoR. In a later analysis, hypergeometric tests were used to score TCR-TCR, TCR-HLA and TCR-CMV co-occurrence, with a repertoire-size bias correction applied to TCR pairs. To estimate false discovery rates, a later analysis permuted the HLA or CMV assignments 20 times. In a later analysis, co-occurring TCRs were grouped using DBSCAN, and TCRdist sequence similarity was added for clustering within HLA-allele-positive subsets. For co-occurrence clustering, repertoires with fewer than 30,000 or more than 120,000 public chains were excluded, along with five repertoires with anomalous nucleotide sharing. Here the immuneACCESS table is served through TCRdb, limited to in-frame sequences with V and J called. Missing clones are a known gap in these copies; in checked studies unresolved V genes cover under half, and the rest lacks a known reason. V and J calls and clone size come straight from that table; D and trimming were deduced from the DNA. In all, the sample holds approximately 76,000 clones, and roughly two thirds of those were seen once. The top ten constitute about 15% of the sample.

This receptor was taken from a woman aged 40 to 55 in good health and CMV-seropositive. The material sequenced was PBMCs. The chain joins TRBV2 to TRBJ2-7, with a tentative D gene TRBD1 over 6 matching bases. CDR3 loop: CASKKDSTYEQYF. In nucleotides, the sequence is TGTGCCAGCAAAAAGGACAGTACCTACGAGCAGTACTTC.